This TCR beta chain was identified during a study of regulatory T cells in long-lasting Graves disease. Study-wide points: Shared public clonotypes totalled 2,741 in persistent patients, compared with some 920 in new patients. Persistent Graves' patients showed a TCR diversity that was lower than that of newly diagnosed ones.

As to time point: persistent/refractory GD, antithyroid drugs over 5 years with positive TRAb. From RNA extracted from PBMCs, the TCR library was made. From each patient, nine milliliters of peripheral blood was drawn and collected into an EDTA anticoagulant tube. Building of the TCR beta libraries involved iRepertoire HTBI primers and Arm-PCR of CDR3 regions. TCRdb re-called the multiplex PCR reads with MiXCR, one entry per CDR3 protein. The sample lists about 430,000 distinct CDR3 sequences, roughly a fifth occurring once. About this clonotype itself: Its antigen is as yet unknown.

The germline V gene encodes CDR1 SGDLS and CDR2 YYNGEE. The CDR3 is made up of 16 amino acids. The V end was cut by 3 bases, the J end by 4 bases, with 17 bases between. The clonotype was recovered from a female donor with Graves disease. The sample consisted of peripheral blood mononuclear cells (PBMCs), taken when the disease was refractory, from a patient treated with antithyroid drugs. The V and J genes are TRBV9 and TRBJ1-3, with a possible D match to TRBD1 (6 bases). CDR3 region: CASSAGARGTGNTIYF. The CDR3 DNA sequence: TGTGCCAGCAGCGCCGGGGCTCGGGGGACAGGAAACACCATATATTTT.